Below are 6 T cell receptor beta chains sequenced from a single sample in a study of shared clonotypes between healthy human individuals. Sequenced by immunoSEQ multiplex PCR; TCRdb stores in-frame clones only, minus some. The repertoire holds 1,500,000 or so clones, with roughly 96% as singletons. The source material was naive CD4+ T cells sorted from blood. Subset of the sample: CD45RA+ positively selected. Every receptor here comes from a man aged 25-45 years in good health.

The chain employs TRBV6-1 and TRBJ2-7; a possible D gene is TRBD1 (7 bases). Trimming left V 7 bases short and J 3 bases short, with 16 bases between. The CDR3 spans 14 residues. Per germline, CDR1 MNHNS and CDR2 SASEGT. CDR3 protein: CASKGAGLFYEQYF. The CDR3 DNA is TGTGCCAGCAAGGGGGCGGGGCTCTTCTACGAGCAGTACTTC.

The chain couples TRBV10-3 to TRBJ2-7, with D possibly TRBD1 on 5 matching bases. V lost 4 bases to trimming and J lost 5 bases, with 9 bases between them. The CDR3 has 12 amino acids. Germline V gene sequence: CDR1 ENHRY, CDR2 SYGVKD. CDR3 residues: CAISGRADEQYF. As DNA, the CDR3 is TGTGCCATCAGTGGCAGGGCGGACGAGCAGTACTTC.

J is TRBJ2-1 and V is TRBV5-1; 10 bases fit TRBD2. Germline V CDR1 and CDR2: SGHRS, YFSETQ. V gave up 2 bases and J gave up 5 bases; unmatched junction bases: 7. The CDR3 consists of 16 residues. CDR3 amino acids: CASSFLLAGANNEQFF. For the CDR3, the DNA is TGCGCCAGCAGCTTTCTGCTAGCGGGAGCAAACAATGAGCAGTTCTTC.

Written as DNA, the CDR3 is TGTGCCAGCAGTGCCCTTTGGGACACCCTAGAGACCCAGTACTTC. Its translation: CASSALWDTLETQYF. The V call is TRBV6-4, the J call TRBJ2-5; D perhaps matches TRBD1 (6 bases). The CDR3 consists of 15 residues. Germline CDR1 is MRHNA and CDR2 is SNTAGT. The V gene lost 4 bases and the J gene lost 4 bases, with 16 bases spanning the gap.

The chain recombines TRBV11-3 with TRBJ2-2; possible D gene TRBD2, 5 bases. V was clipped by 1 base and J by 6 bases, with 9 bases between them. This CDR3 region has 14 residues. Germline V gene data show CDR1 as SGHNT and CDR2 as YENEEA. The CDR3 DNA reads as TGTGCCAGCAGCTTAGTCCCTAGCTCCGGGGAGCTGTTTTTT. This sequence encodes CASSLVPSSGELFF.

The chain joins TRBV6-1 to TRBJ2-7; maybe TRBD2 (6 bases). The CDR3 contains 15 residues. Germline CDR1 is MNHNS and CDR2 is SASEGT. Trimming removed 7 bases from V and 0 bases from J, with 16 bases in between. CDR3 DNA sequence: TGTGCCAGCAACCTTCAGCGGGTTAGCTCCTACGAGCAGTACTTC. Amino acid sequence: CASNLQRVSSYEQYF.